What follows are 28 T cell receptor beta chains derived from one specimen sequenced in a study of blood T cells in healthy people across ages. With a J-beta primer mix and a sample-barcoded 5' primer, a second PCR ran about 7 to 11 cycles. A single record per CDR3 protein comes from TCRdb applying MiXCR to the 5' RACE reads. The repertoire holds roughly 790,000 distinct CDR3 sequences, with roughly 47% as singletons. Material: blood. Receptors originate from an older woman in good health.

This clonotype has a count of ten or more. This chain links TRBV4-2 with TRBJ2-3, with D perhaps matching TRBD1 or TRBD2 (5 bases each). Germline values: CDR1 LGHNA, CDR2 YNFKEQ. V was trimmed by 2 bases and J by 3 bases, leaving 15 bases between them. The CDR3 length is 16 residues. The CDR3 DNA sequence: TGTGCCAGCAGCCAATCATCCGGGGCGAGTACAGATACGCAGTATTTT. Translating it yields CASSQSSGASTDTQYF.

V and J are TRBV28 and TRBJ2-3; D gene ambiguous. Germline V gene sequence: CDR1 MDHEN, CDR2 SYDVKM. The ends were cut back, 2 bases at V and 0 bases at J, with 9 bases in the middle. This CDR3 is built from 15 residues. DNA of the CDR3: TGTGCCAGCAGTTTACCGGCTAGTAGCACAGATACGCAGTATTTT. It is translated as CASSLPASSTDTQYF.

The CDR3 is CASSQSGTLGELFF. Here the CDR3 DNA reads TGTGCCAGCAGCCAGTCCGGGACCCTCGGGGAGCTGTTTTTT. The rearrangement joins TRBV4-2 to TRBJ2-2, with D perhaps being TRBD1 or TRBD2 (5 bases each). The V and J ends lost 3 bases and 7 bases respectively, with 12 bases between them. This CDR3 is 14 amino acids long. Germline V gene sequence: CDR1 LGHNA, CDR2 YNFKEQ.

As regards this clonotype: A read error is likely, as this CDR3 ends without the conserved phenylalanine or tryptophan. V and J are TRBV12-3 or TRBV12-4 and TRBJ2-6, with D perhaps TRBD1 (5 bases). The CDR3 runs to 16 residues. Trimming left V 3 bases short and J 0 bases short, with 9 bases between. The CDR3 nucleotides are TGTGCCAGCAGTTTGGCCAGGGACTCTGGGGCCAACGTCCTGACTTCC. The encoded protein is CASSLARDSGANVLTS.

In this sample, this clonotype turned up many times. The gene calls are TRBV6-5 and TRBJ2-1; tentatively, D is TRBD1 (6 bases). Trimming shortened V by 10 bases and J by 5 bases, and 12 bases separated the two germline ends. CDR1 and CDR2 from the germline V gene are MNHEY and SVGAGI. The CDR3 is 12 residues long. CDR3 region: CATADSNNEQFF. The CDR3 region has the DNA TGTGCCACCGCGGACAGCAACAATGAGCAGTTCTTC.

The chain employs TRBV28 and TRBJ2-5; D gene uncertain. The DNA end favors TRBJ2-7, so the J call may be wrong. The CDR3 is made up of 12 amino acids. CDR1 MDHEN and CDR2 SYDVKM come from the germline V gene. The CDR3 here is CASQPRPAEQYF. CDR3 coding DNA: TGTGCCAGCCAACCCCGCCCTGCCGAGCAGTACTTC.

This clonotype showed up just a few times. V gene TRBV20-1 combines with J gene TRBJ1-6, with D perhaps matching TRBD1 (5 bases). Germline V gene lookup returns CDR1 DFQATT and CDR2 SNEGSKA (reference sequence). The CDR3 contains 16 residues. Trimming took 3 bases from V and 4 from J, leaving 16 bases between them. The CDR3 DNA sequence: TGCAGTGCTAGGCGTTCGACAGCCCTATATAATTCACCCCTCCACTTT. Translation: CSARRSTALYNSPLHF.

This sequence joins TRBV7-9 and TRBJ2-7, with D perhaps matching TRBD2 (5 bases). This CDR3 is built from 14 residues. Trimming removed 0 bases from V and 3 bases from J, with 9 bases in between. Germline V CDR1 and CDR2: SEHNR, FQNEAQ (reference sequence). The CDR3 loop reads CASSLAPGNYEQYF. The CDR3 DNA reads as TGTGCCAGCAGCTTAGCCCCGGGAAACTACGAGCAGTACTTC.

The rearrangement uses TRBV20-1 and TRBJ2-5; 8 nucleotides align to TRBD2. The germline V gene encodes CDR1 DFQATT and CDR2 SNEGSKA (reference sequence). This CDR3 is built from 15 residues. V trimming: 2 bases; J trimming: 1 base; junction bases outside the gene matches: 6. Here the CDR3 reads CSARRFAGGQETQYF. For the CDR3, the DNA is TGCAGTGCTAGAAGATTTGCGGGGGGCCAAGAGACCCAGTACTTC.

V and J are TRBV20-1 and TRBJ2-5; TRBD2 matches 10 bases. V lost 6 bases and J lost 5; bases outside the gene matches: 9. Germline V gene data show CDR1 as DFQATT and CDR2 as SNEGSKA (reference sequence). This CDR3 has 14 residues. CDR3 sequence: CSATSGLASETQYF. The CDR3 DNA reads TGCAGTGCGACTTCGGGACTAGCGTCGGAGACCCAGTACTTC.

J is TRBJ1-2 and V is TRBV20-1, with D unresolved. CDR1 and CDR2 (germline): DFQATT, SNEGSKA (reference sequence). The CDR3 is made up of 14 amino acids. Trimming shortened V by 7 bases and J by 4 bases, and 19 bases separated the two germline ends. The CDR3, as DNA: TGCAGTGTTCTACTCCAGGCGGCCTCCTATGGCTACACCTTC. Its protein product is CSVLLQAASYGYTF.

The chain has TRBV3-1 and TRBJ1-2; no reliable D call. This CDR3 region has 16 residues. V was cut by 0 bases and J by 8 bases, with 19 bases left in between. Germline V gene lookup returns CDR1 LGHDT and CDR2 YNNKEL (reference sequence). In DNA form, the CDR3 reads TGTGCCAGCAGCCAAGAGAAGGTCGGGCACACCCTCGGCTACACCTTC. Amino acids: CASSQEKVGHTLGYTF.

The chain joins TRBV4-2 to TRBJ2-7; D unclear. Germline V gives CDR1 LGHNA, CDR2 YNFKEQ. The CDR3 is made up of 14 amino acids. The V gene lost 1 base and the J gene lost 3 bases, with 10 bases spanning the gap. CDR3 in DNA: TGTGCCAGCAGCCAAGCCAGACAAGGCTACGAGCAGTACTTC. Its protein product is CASSQARQGYEQYF.

The table lists this clonotype with a few counts. The chain's CDR3 is CASSWSGQGASEQYF. The CDR3 DNA sequence: TGTGCCAGCAGCTGGTCCGGACAGGGAGCTTCCGAGCAGTACTTC. The rearrangement uses TRBV7-2 and TRBJ2-7; 8 bases are shared with TRBD1. Germline V gives CDR1 SGHTA, CDR2 FQGNSA. Germline trimming cut 4 bases from V and 6 bases from J; bases unmatched to any gene: 11. CDR3 length: 15 amino acids.

The chain uses TRBV4-1 and TRBJ2-5, with TRBD2 matching 10 bases. The V segment lost 0 bases and the J segment 4 bases; nucleotides outside the gene matches: 14. CDR3 length equals 19 residues. Germline CDR1 reads MGHRA; CDR2 reads YSYEKL. CDR3 sequence (DNA): TGCGCCAGCAGCCAAGATCCTGGGGTAGCGGGGGGTCATGTAGAGACCCAGTACTTC. Translated: CASSQDPGVAGGHVETQYF.

The chain combines TRBV7-2 with TRBJ2-3; maybe TRBD2 (6 bases). CDR3 length: 16 amino acids. Trimming removed 2 bases at V and 6 bases at J, with 18 bases between. Germline V lookup: CDR1 SGHTA, CDR2 FQGNSA. The CDR3 protein is CASSLLGRPLSDTQYF. The CDR3 bases are TGTGCCAGCAGCTTACTAGGGAGGCCCCTTTCCGATACGCAGTATTTT.

Turning to this clonotype: This sequence may be a read error, since a much larger clone differs from it by one base. The J gene is TRBJ2-5, the V gene TRBV12-3 or TRBV12-4; 8 bases agree with TRBD2. This CDR3 has 14 residues. Unmatched junction bases numbered 15, after V lost 7 bases and J lost 11 bases. CDR3 protein: CASTSGSDYNEQYF. The CDR3 nucleotides are TGTGCCAGCACAAGCGGGAGCGATTACAATGAGCAGTACTTC.

About this clonotype: Mismatch with germline at one junction end may stem from a read error. The rearrangement links TRBV25-1 to TRBJ1-5, with a possible D match to TRBD1 (6 bases). Germline CDR1 and CDR2: MGHDK and SYGVNS. This CDR3 is 14 amino acids long. The CDR3 bases are TGCGCCAGCAGTGAAACAGGGTTGGGTCAGCCCCAGCATTTT. Its protein product is CASSETGLGQPQHF.

Only a few counts were recorded for this clonotype. The chain combines TRBV20-1 with TRBJ2-7; 9 bases are a match to TRBD1. Losses at the gene ends were 4 bases for V and 3 bases for J; bases not matched to a gene: 10. Germline V gene sequence: CDR1 DFQATT, CDR2 SNEGSKA (reference sequence). CDR3 size: 15 residues. This CDR3 reads CSATQGTGILYEQYF. CDR3 bases: TGCAGTGCTACCCAAGGGACAGGGATACTCTACGAGCAGTACTTC.

This clonotype showed up many times. The chain links TRBV2 to TRBJ2-6; 8 bases agree with TRBD1. CDR3 size: 17 residues. Unmatched junction bases numbered 9, after V lost 7 bases and J lost 1 base. Per the germline V gene, CDR1 is SNHLY and CDR2 is FYNNEI. In DNA, the CDR3 is TGTGCCAGCAATTTGGGACAGGTGTTATCTGGGGCCAACGTCCTGACTTTC. Encoded protein: CASNLGQVLSGANVLTF.

The rearrangement links TRBV7-7 to TRBJ2-4, with D unresolved. The DNA end is more similar to TRBJ2-7, so the J call may be wrong. The CDR3 contains 13 residues. Germline CDR1 SSHAT, CDR2 FNYEAQ (reference sequence). The CDR3 sequence is CASSSGPEGEQYF. The CDR3 DNA sequence: TGTGCCAGCAGCAGTGGCCCAGAAGGCGAGCAGTACTTC.

V gene TRBV7-9 combines with J gene TRBJ1-5; D may be TRBD1 (5 bases). The CDR3 is 15 residues long. Trimming shortened V by 6 bases and J by 3 bases, and 15 bases separated the two germline ends. CDR1 and CDR2 (germline): SEHNR, FQNEAQ (reference sequence). In DNA form, the CDR3 reads TGTGCCAGCAGTTCATCAGGCAGGGCCAATCAGCCCCAGCATTTT. Translating gives CASSSSGRANQPQHF.

This clonotype was seen only a few times. The rearrangement joins TRBV6-2 or TRBV6-3 to TRBJ2-7, with D possibly TRBD2 on 5 matching bases. This CDR3 has 13 amino acids. Germline V gives CDR1 MNHEY, CDR2 SVGEGT. Trimming left V 6 bases short and J 4 bases short, with 13 bases between. CDR3: CASRGPDYYEQYF. For the CDR3, the DNA is TGTGCCAGCAGGGGCCCAGACTATTACGAGCAGTACTTC.

The chain combines TRBV2 with TRBJ2-4, with 7 bases that match TRBD1. V lost 3 bases to trimming and J lost 0 bases; unmatched junction nucleotides: 2. CDR3 length: 15 amino acids. Germline V gene lookup returns CDR1 SNHLY and CDR2 FYNNEI. CDR3 residues: CASSDRGPAKNIQYF. CDR3 nucleotide sequence: TGTGCCAGCAGTGATAGGGGGCCAGCCAAAAACATTCAGTACTTC.

The chain recombines TRBV20-1 with TRBJ2-7; 7 bases match TRBD1. Unmatched junction bases numbered 7, after V lost 2 bases and J lost 9 bases. Per the germline V gene, CDR1 is DFQATT and CDR2 is SNEGSKA (reference sequence). This CDR3 has 12 amino acids. The CDR3 nucleotides are TGCAGTGCTAGACGATTACAGGGGCCGCAGTACTTC. Translated: CSARRLQGPQYF.

The V gene is TRBV4-1, the J gene TRBJ1-2; D not certain. Looked up from germline, CDR1 is MGHRA and CDR2 is YSYEKL. The V end lost 0 bases, the J end lost 4 bases, and 15 bases lay between the germline ends. This CDR3 spans 16 amino acids. The CDR3 reads CASSQDRSEKTYGYTF. In nucleotides, the CDR3 is TGCGCCAGCAGCCAAGATAGGTCGGAGAAAACCTATGGCTACACCTTC.

V gene TRBV20-1 combines with J gene TRBJ1-2, with a tentative D call TRBD1 (6 bases). Germline V gene lookup returns CDR1 DFQATT and CDR2 SNEGSKA (reference sequence). This CDR3 has 11 residues. V shed 3 bases and J shed 6 bases, with 8 bases lying between them. For the CDR3, the DNA is TGCAGTGCTAGGAGGGGGGATGGCTACACCTTC. Its translation is CSARRGDGYTF.

This clonotype came up a few times. The chain links TRBV29-1 to TRBJ1-1, with D possibly TRBD1 on 6 matching bases. Deletions cut 3 bases from V and 1 base from J, with 9 bases between. This CDR3 comprises 13 residues. Germline V gene sequence: CDR1 SQVTM, CDR2 ANQGSEA. Here the CDR3 DNA reads TGCAGCGTTGAGGGCAGGGGGAACACTGAAGCTTTCTTT. This codes for CSVEGRGNTEAFF. Together with reference TRBV29-1 and TRBJ1-1, the CDR3 gives the full variable domain: SAVISQKPSRDICQRGTSLTIQCQVDSQVTMMFWYRQQPGQSLTLIATANQGSEATYESGFVIDKFPISRPNLTFSTLTVSNMSPEDSSIYLCSVEGRGNTEAFFGQGTRLTVV.